This T cell receptor beta chain was obtained from a study of blood T cell repertoires in COVID-19. Study overall: Researchers got acute and convalescent COVID-19 samples from the United States, Italy and Spain. T cells, B-cell-depleted T cells, or PBMCs provided the cDNA or gDNA that served as material.

This clone showed up just a few times. The J segment lost 4 bases and the V segment lost 5 bases, leaving 13 bases of the junction unmatched. The CDR3 contains 17 residues. The V gene's germline CDR1 is PRHDT and CDR2 FYEKMQ (reference sequence). In the authors' methods: Reference gene primer amplification gave nucleated cell count estimates. Generated by immunoSEQ multiplex PCR, the TCRdb table keeps only in-frame clones and is missing some. That table gives V, J and clone size, and the DNA gave D and trimming. This sample yields 27,000 or so clones, of which 88% are seen a single time; more than 7.5% belongs to the top ten.

Sequencing was done on a sample of peripheral blood. The TCR sequence derives from a woman aged 45-65 years with active COVID-19. The chain couples TRBV13 to TRBJ2-3; TRBD2 agrees at 9 bases. CDR3 amino acids: CASSRGTLAGAADTQYF. CDR3 DNA: TGTGCCAGCAGCCGGGGGACTTTAGCGGGAGCCGCAGATACGCAGTATTTT.